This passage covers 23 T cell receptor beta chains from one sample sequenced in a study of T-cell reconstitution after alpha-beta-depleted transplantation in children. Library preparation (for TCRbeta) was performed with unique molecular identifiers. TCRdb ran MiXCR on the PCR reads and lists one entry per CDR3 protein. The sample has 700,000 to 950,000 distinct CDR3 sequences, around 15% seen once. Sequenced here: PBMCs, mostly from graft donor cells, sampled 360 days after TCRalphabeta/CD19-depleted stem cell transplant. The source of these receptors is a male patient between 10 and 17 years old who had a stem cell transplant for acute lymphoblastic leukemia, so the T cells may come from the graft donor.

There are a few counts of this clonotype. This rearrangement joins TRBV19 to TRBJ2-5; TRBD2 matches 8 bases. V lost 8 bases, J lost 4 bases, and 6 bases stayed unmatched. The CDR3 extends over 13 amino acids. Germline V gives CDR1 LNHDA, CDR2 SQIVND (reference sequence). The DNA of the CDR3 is TGTGCCAGTCAATCGACTAGCGTAGAGACCCAGTACTTC. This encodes CASQSTSVETQYF. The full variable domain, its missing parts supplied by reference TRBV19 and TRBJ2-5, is DGGITQSPKYLFRKEGQNVTLSCEQNLNHDAMYWYRQDPGQGLRLIYYSQIVNDFQKGDIAEGYSVSREKKESFPLTVTSAQKNPTAFYLCASQSTSVETQYFGPGTRLLVL.

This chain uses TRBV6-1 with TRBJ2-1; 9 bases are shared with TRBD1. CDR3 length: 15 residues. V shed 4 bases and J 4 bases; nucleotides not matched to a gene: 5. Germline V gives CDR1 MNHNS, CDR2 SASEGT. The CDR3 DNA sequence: TGTGCCAGCAGTGCCGGGACAGGGAGATACAATGAGCAGTTCTTC. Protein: CASSAGTGRYNEQFF.

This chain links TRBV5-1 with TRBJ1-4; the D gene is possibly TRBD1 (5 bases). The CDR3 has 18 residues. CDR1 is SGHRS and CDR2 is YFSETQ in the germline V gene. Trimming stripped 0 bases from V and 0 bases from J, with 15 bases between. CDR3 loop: CASSLDIRDSTTNEKLFF. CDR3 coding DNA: TGCGCCAGCAGCTTGGATATTCGCGACAGCACAACTAATGAAAAACTGTTTTTT.

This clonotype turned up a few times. The CDR3 DNA sequence: TGTGCCAGCAGCCCCAGGACGGGAGGAGCAACGCAGTATTTT. This gives the protein CASSPRTGGATQYF. The chain employs TRBV7-2 and TRBJ2-3; TRBD2 matches at 7 bases. V trimming: 5 bases; J trimming: 9 bases; junction bases outside the gene matches: 11. The V gene's germline CDR1 is SGHTA and CDR2 FQGNSA. The CDR3 totals 14 residues.

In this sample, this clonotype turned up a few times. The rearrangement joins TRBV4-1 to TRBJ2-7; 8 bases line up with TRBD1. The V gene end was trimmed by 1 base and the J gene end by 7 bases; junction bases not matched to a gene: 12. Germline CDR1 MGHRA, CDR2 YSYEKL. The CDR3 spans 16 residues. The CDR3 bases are TGCGCCAGCAGCCAAGCCATCCTTGGCAGGGGGCTTGAGCAGTACTTC. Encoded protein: CASSQAILGRGLEQYF.

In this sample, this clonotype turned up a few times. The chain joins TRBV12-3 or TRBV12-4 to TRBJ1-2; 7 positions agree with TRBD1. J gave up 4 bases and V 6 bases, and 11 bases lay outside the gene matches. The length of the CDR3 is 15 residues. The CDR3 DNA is TGTGCCAGCAGCCTGACATCCCGGGACAGCTATGGCTACACCTTC. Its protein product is CASSLTSRDSYGYTF.

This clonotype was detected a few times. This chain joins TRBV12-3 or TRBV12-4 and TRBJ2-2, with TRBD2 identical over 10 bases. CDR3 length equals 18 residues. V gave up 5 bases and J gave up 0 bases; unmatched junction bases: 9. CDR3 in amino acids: CASSLSRGLAPNTGELFF. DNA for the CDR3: TGTGCCAGCAGTCTTAGTAGGGGACTAGCGCCGAACACCGGGGAGCTGTTTTTT.

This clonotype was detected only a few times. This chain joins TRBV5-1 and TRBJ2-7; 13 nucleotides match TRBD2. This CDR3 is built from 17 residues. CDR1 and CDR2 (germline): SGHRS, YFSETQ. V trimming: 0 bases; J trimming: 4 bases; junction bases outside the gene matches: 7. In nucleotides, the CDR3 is TGCGCCAGCAGCTTGGCCTCTGGACTAGCGGGAGCGTACGAGCAGTACTTC. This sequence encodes CASSLASGLAGAYEQYF.

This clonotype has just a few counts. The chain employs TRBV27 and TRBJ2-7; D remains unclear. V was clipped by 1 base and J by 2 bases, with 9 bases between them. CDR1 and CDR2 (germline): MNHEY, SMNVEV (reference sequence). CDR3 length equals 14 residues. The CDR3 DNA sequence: TGTGCCAGCAGTTTATTGGCGAACCCCTACGAGCAGTACTTC. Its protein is CASSLLANPYEQYF.

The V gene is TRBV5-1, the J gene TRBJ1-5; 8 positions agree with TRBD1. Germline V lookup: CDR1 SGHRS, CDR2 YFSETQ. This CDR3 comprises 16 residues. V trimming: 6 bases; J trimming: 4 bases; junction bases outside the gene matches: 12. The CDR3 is CASIFDSGGANQPQHF. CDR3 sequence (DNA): TGCGCCAGCATCTTCGATTCAGGGGGCGCAAATCAGCCCCAGCATTTT. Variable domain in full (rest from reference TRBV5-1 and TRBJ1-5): KAGVTQTPRYLIKTRGQQVTLSCSPISGHRSVSWYQQTPGQGLQFLFEYFSETQRNKGNFPGRFSGRQFSNSRSEMNVSTLELGDSALYLCASIFDSGGANQPQHFGDGTRLSIL.

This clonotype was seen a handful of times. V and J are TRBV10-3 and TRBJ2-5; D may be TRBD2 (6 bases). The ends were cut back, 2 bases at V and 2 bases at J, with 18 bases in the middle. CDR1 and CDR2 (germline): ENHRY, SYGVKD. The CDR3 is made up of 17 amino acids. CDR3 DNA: TGTGCCATCAGTGAGGAGGGTAGCGGATCTTTTCAAGAGACCCAGTACTTC. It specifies CAISEEGSGSFQETQYF.

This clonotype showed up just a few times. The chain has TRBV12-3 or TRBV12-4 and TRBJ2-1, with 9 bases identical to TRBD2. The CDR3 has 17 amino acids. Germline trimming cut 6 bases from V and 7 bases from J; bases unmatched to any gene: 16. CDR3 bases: TGTGCCAGCAGCCACCAACCTAGCGGGATTCTTGCGAATGAGCAGTTCTTC. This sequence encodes CASSHQPSGILANEQFF.

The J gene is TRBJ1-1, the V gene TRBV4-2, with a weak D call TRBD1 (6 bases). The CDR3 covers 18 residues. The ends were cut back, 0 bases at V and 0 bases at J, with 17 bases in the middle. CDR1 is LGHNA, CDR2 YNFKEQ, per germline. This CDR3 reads CASSQEGPTGLMNTEAFF. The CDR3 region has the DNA TGTGCCAGCAGCCAAGAGGGCCCGACAGGACTCATGAACACTGAAGCTTTCTTT.

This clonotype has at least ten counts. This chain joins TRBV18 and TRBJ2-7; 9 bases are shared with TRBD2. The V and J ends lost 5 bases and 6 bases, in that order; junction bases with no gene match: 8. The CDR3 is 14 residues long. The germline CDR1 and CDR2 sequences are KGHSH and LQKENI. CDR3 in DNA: TGTGCCAGCTCAGAGACTAGCGGCATGGGCGAGCAGTACTTC. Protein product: CASSETSGMGEQYF.

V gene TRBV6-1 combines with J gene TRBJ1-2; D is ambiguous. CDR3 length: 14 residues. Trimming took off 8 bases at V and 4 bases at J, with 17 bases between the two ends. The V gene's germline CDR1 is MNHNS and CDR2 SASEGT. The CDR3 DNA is TGTGCCAGCCGCCCTTACGAGGGCGGCTATGGCTACACCTTC. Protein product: CASRPYEGGYGYTF.

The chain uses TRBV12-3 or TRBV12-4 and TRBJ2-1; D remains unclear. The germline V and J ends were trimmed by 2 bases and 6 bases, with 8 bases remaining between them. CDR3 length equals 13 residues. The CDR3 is CASSLSRRNEQFF. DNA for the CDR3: TGTGCCAGCAGTTTAAGCAGGCGCAATGAGCAGTTCTTC.

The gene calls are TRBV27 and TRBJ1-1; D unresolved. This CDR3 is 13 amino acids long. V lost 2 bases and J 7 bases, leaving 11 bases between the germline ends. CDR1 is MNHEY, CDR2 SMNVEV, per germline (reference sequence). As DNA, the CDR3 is TGTGCCAGCAGTTTAGGGTACCTAAATGAAGCTTTCTTT. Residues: CASSLGYLNEAFF.

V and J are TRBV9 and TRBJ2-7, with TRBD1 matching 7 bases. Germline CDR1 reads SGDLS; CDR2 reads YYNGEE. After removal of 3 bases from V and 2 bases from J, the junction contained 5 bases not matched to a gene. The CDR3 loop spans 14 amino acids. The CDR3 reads CASSAWGQTYEQYF. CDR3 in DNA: TGTGCCAGCAGCGCTTGGGGACAGACCTACGAGCAGTACTTC. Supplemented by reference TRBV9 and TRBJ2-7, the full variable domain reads DSGVTQTPKHLITATGQRVTLRCSPRSGDLSVYWYQQSLDQGLQFLIQYYNGEERAKGNILERFSAQQFPDLHSELNLSSLELGDSALYFCASSAWGQTYEQYFGPGTRLTVT.

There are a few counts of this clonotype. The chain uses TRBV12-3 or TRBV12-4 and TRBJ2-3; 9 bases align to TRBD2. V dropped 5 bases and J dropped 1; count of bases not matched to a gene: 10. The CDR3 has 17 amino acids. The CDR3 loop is CASSPPREGPRTDTQYF. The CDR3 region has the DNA TGTGCCAGCAGTCCTCCGCGGGAGGGTCCTCGCACAGATACGCAGTATTTT.

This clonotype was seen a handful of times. CDR3 DNA: TGTGCCACCAGTGAACGGGACCACGATGATACGCAGTATTTT. It is translated as CATSERDHDDTQYF. The chain is built from TRBV24-1 and TRBJ2-3; D assignment may be TRBD1 or TRBD2 (5 bases each). Germline lookup yields CDR1 KGHDR and CDR2 SFDVKD. The CDR3 length is 14 residues. V shed 4 bases and J shed 6 bases, with 13 bases lying between them.

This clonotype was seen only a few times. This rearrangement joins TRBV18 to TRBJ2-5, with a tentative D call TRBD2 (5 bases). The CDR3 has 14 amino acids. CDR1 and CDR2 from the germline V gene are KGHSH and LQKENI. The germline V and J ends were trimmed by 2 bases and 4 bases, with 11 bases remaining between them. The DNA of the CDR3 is TGTGCCAGCTCACCATGGGCTAGCCGAGAGACCCAGTACTTC. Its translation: CASSPWASRETQYF.

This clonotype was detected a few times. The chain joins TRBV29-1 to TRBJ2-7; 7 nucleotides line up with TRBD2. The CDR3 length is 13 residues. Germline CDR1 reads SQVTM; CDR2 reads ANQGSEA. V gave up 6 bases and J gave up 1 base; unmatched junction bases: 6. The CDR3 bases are TGCAGCGTGGGGGGGATCACTTCCTACGAGCAGTACTTC. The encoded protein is CSVGGITSYEQYF.

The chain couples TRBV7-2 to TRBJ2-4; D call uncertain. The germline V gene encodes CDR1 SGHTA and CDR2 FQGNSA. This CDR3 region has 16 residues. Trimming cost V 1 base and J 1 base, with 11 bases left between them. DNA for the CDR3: TGTGCCAGCAGCTTAGGGCTACTTGCGGCCAAAAACATTCAGTACTTC. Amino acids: CASSLGLLAAKNIQYF.